A single sample is the source of the 17 T cell receptor beta chains below, sequenced in a study of cytomegalovirus exposure and HLA in healthy donors. Amplification used 60 Vbeta primers and 13 Jbeta primers. Here immunoSEQ multiplex PCR was the method, and the copy in TCRdb shows in-frame clones only, minus some. The table lists hundreds of thousands of clones, under 80% of them singletons, with less than 2% in the top ten. The specimen sequenced was PBMCs. The receptors were gathered from a woman in her 30s in good health and CMV-seronegative.

The V call is TRBV2, the J call TRBJ2-7; 7 bases are a match to TRBD2. This CDR3 spans 14 amino acids. The ends lost 8 bases at V and 3 bases at J; junction bases unmatched: 10. Per germline, CDR1 SNHLY and CDR2 FYNNEI. This CDR3 reads CASGLGGRLYEQYF. The CDR3 DNA reads TGTGCCAGCGGTCTGGGAGGGCGTCTCTACGAGCAGTACTTC.

J is TRBJ2-1 and V is TRBV29-1, with 7 bases identical to TRBD1. The V segment lost 8 bases and the J segment 15 bases; nucleotides outside the gene matches: 19. The CDR3 covers 13 residues. Per the germline V gene, CDR1 is SQVTM and CDR2 is ANQGSEA. The CDR3 DNA follows: TGCAGCTCAAACCCCGGTGGGGCGGACAGGCTGTTCTTC. This codes for CSSNPGGADRLFF.

The J gene is TRBJ1-2, the V gene TRBV29-1; D possibly corresponds to TRBD1 (6 bases). Germline loops: CDR1 SQVTM, CDR2 ANQGSEA. V lost 4 bases and J 4 bases, leaving 10 bases between the germline ends. CDR3 length: 12 amino acids. The CDR3 DNA reads TGCAGCGTTGGCCAGGGGATCTATGGCTACACCTTC. Translation gives CSVGQGIYGYTF.

With regard to this clone: One end of the junction varies from germline; a read error may be responsible. This sequence joins TRBV27 and TRBJ2-2; TRBD1 might be the D (5 bases). The germline V gene encodes CDR1 MNHEY and CDR2 SMNVEV (reference sequence). The CDR3 runs to 13 residues. CDR3 sequence (DNA): TGTGCCAGCGTGCCTATGGGGCAGGTTGAACCTTTCTTT. Translating it yields CASVPMGQVEPFF.

This clone was counted only a few times. The rearrangement joins TRBV27 to TRBJ1-1; the D gene is possibly TRBD1 (5 bases). V was cut by 6 bases and J by 2 bases, with 13 bases left in between. The CDR3 has 14 residues. Germline CDR1 and CDR2: MNHEY and SMNVEV (reference sequence). The CDR3 is CASSVSGVNTEAFF. In nucleotides, the CDR3 is TGTGCCAGCAGCGTGTCGGGGGTTAACACTGAAGCTTTCTTT.

The V and J genes are TRBV5-6 and TRBJ2-7; the match to TRBD1 covers 8 bases. The CDR3 consists of 15 residues. Germline assignment: CDR1 SGHDT and CDR2 YYEEEE. V shed 0 bases and J 0 bases; nucleotides not matched to a gene: 2. CDR3 in amino acids: CASSLGDRISYEQYF. DNA for the CDR3: TGTGCCAGCAGCTTGGGGGACAGGATCTCCTACGAGCAGTACTTC.

The chain uses TRBV7-6 and TRBJ2-5; 7 bases map to TRBD1. The J call may not be correct, given that the DNA end is closer to TRBJ2-7. Germline V CDR1 and CDR2: SGHVS, FNYEAQ. The CDR3 consists of 13 residues. CDR3 loop: CASSPGQSYEQYF. The CDR3 coding sequence is TGTGCCAGCAGCCCGGGACAGTCCTACGAGCAGTACTTC.

The chain couples TRBV7-3 to TRBJ1-1, with TRBD1 matching over 7 bases. V trimming: 4 bases; J trimming: 7 bases; junction bases outside the gene matches: 6. The CDR3 has 13 amino acids. The germline V gene encodes CDR1 SGHTA and CDR2 FQGTGA. The DNA for the CDR3 is TGTGCCAGCAGCTCGACAGGGAGCGGTGAAGCTTTCTTT. Its protein is CASSSTGSGEAFF.

The V gene is TRBV21-1, the J gene TRBJ1-5. TRBV21-1 is listed as a pseudogene. This CDR3 comprises 17 residues. CDR3 sequence: CASSKGGGLTRNQPQHF. The CDR3 DNA sequence: TGTGCCAGCAGCAAAGGTGGGGGACTAACGAGAAATCAGCCCCAGCATTTT.

The rearrangement joins TRBV29-1 to TRBJ1-5, with D maybe TRBD1 (5 bases). The germline gives CDR1 SQVTM, CDR2 ANQGSEA. CDR3 size: 13 residues. V lost 4 bases and J 5 bases, leaving 12 bases between the germline ends. CDR3 in amino acids: CSVGAGNDQPQHF. The CDR3 DNA sequence: TGCAGCGTTGGGGCAGGGAACGATCAGCCCCAGCATTTT.

V and J are TRBV6-1 and TRBJ1-4; maybe TRBD1 (5 bases). The CDR3 loop spans 15 amino acids. Germline V gene lookup returns CDR1 MNHNS and CDR2 SASEGT. Trimming pared 6 bases from V and 8 bases from J, leaving 19 bases between. The CDR3 here is CASSPRSQGGEKLFF. CDR3 coding DNA: TGTGCCAGCAGCCCCCGCAGCCAGGGTGGAGAAAAACTGTTTTTT.

V gene TRBV2 combines with J gene TRBJ2-7; possible D gene TRBD1, 5 bases. Per the germline V gene, CDR1 is SNHLY and CDR2 is FYNNEI. Trimming took off 7 bases at V and 5 bases at J, with 9 bases between the two ends. The CDR3 spans 11 residues. CDR3 nucleotides: TGTGCCAGCACCCTCAGGGACGAGCAGTACTTC. Translation gives CASTLRDEQYF. The variable domain in full, completed from reference TRBV2 and TRBJ2-7, reads EPEVTQTPSHQVTQMGQEVILRCVPISNHLYFYWYRQILGQKVEFLVSFYNNEISEKSEIFDDQFSVERPDGSNFTLKIRSTKLEDSAMYFCASTLRDEQYFGPGTRLTVT.

CDR3 DNA sequence: TGCGCCAGCAGCTTAGCAGGGGGCATGAGCAATGAGCAGTTCTTC. Its translation: CASSLAGGMSNEQFF. The chain employs TRBV5-1 and TRBJ2-1; 8 bases align to TRBD1. Trimming removed 2 bases from V and 6 bases from J; junction bases left unmatched: 7. The germline V gene encodes CDR1 SGHRS and CDR2 YFSETQ. The CDR3 is 15 amino acids.

This clone was observed a few times. The rearrangement uses TRBV7-8 and TRBJ2-1, with 10 bases aligning to TRBD2. J gave up 4 bases and V 1 base, and 10 bases lay outside the gene matches. CDR1 SGHVS and CDR2 FQNEAQ come from the germline V gene. CDR3 length: 18 residues. CDR3 region: CASSLVAATSGQYNEQFF. Written as DNA, the CDR3 is TGTGCCAGCAGCTTAGTAGCCGCGACTAGCGGGCAATACAATGAGCAGTTCTTC.

V and J are TRBV6-1 and TRBJ1-1, with 7 nucleotides matching TRBD1. V lost 8 bases, J lost 3 bases, and 6 bases stayed unmatched. The germline V gene has CDR1 MNHNS and CDR2 SASEGT. The length of the CDR3 is 13 residues. CDR3 coding DNA: TGTGCCAGCGGAGGGGGCGCAGACACTGAAGCTTTCTTT. As protein: CASGGGADTEAFF.

The V and J genes are TRBV6-5 and TRBJ2-1; 7 bases fit TRBD2. The germline CDR1 and CDR2 sequences are MNHEY and SVGAGI. There are 16 residues in the CDR3. V was clipped by 4 bases and J by 1 base; unmatched bases: 7. CDR3 sequence: CASSFTTAGSYNEQFF. CDR3 sequence (DNA): TGTGCCAGCAGTTTCACGACAGCGGGATCCTACAATGAGCAGTTCTTC.

This clone has only a few counts. CDR3: CASSPGTGSFYEQYF. The CDR3 coding sequence is TGTGCCAGCAGTCCCGGGACAGGGAGCTTCTACGAGCAGTACTTC. The chain is built from TRBV6-5 and TRBJ2-7; 9 nucleotides align to TRBD1. There are 15 residues in the CDR3. Per the germline V gene, CDR1 is MNHEY and CDR2 is SVGAGI. The trim removed 5 bases at V and 3 bases at J, leaving 8 bases unmatched.